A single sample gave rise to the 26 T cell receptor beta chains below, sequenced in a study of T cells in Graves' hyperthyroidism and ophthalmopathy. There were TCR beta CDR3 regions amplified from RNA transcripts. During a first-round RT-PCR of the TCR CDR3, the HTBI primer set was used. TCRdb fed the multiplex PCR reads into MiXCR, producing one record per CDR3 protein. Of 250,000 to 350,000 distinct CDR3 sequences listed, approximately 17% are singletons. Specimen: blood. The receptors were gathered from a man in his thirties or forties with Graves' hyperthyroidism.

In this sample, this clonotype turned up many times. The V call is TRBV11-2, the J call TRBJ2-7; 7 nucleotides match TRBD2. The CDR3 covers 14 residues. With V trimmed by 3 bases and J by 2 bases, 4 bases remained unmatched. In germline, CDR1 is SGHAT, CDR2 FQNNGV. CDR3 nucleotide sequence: TGTGCCAGCAGCTTCGGGGGGACCACCTACGAGCAGTACTTC. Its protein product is CASSFGGTTYEQYF.

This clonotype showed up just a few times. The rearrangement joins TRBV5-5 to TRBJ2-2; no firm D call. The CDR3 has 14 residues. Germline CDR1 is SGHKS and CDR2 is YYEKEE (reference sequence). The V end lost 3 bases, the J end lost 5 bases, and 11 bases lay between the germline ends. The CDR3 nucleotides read TGTGCCAGCAGCTCGGCTCTCGGGACCGGGGAGCTGTTTTTT. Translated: CASSSALGTGELFF.

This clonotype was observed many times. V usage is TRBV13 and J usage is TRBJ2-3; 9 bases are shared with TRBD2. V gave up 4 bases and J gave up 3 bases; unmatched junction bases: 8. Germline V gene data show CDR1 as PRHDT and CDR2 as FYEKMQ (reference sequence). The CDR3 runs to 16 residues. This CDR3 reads CASSSGLALATDTQYF. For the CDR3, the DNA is TGTGCCAGCAGCTCGGGACTAGCATTAGCGACAGATACGCAGTATTTT.

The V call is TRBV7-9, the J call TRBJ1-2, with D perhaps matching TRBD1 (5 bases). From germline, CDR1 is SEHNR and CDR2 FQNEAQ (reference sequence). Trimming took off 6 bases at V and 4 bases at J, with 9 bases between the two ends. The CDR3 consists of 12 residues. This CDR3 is CASSLDIYGYTF. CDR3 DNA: TGTGCCAGCAGTCTGGACATCTATGGCTACACCTTC.

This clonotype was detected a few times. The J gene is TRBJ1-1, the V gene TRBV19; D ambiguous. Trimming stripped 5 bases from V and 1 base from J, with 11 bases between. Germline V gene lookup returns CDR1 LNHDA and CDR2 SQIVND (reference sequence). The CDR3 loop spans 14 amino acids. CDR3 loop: CASSVQRENTEAFF. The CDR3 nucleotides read TGTGCCAGTAGTGTCCAGCGGGAGAACACTGAAGCTTTCTTT.

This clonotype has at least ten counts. The CDR3: CASSGADWVDYGYTF. The DNA of the CDR3 is TGTGCCAGCAGCGGCGCGGATTGGGTGGACTATGGCTACACCTTC. The rearrangement joins TRBV12-3 or TRBV12-4 to TRBJ1-2; the D is unclear. V lost 6 bases and J lost 3, with 17 bases in between. This CDR3 is built from 15 residues.

The CDR3 DNA reads as TGTGCCAGCAGTTTCCCACAATACGAGCAGTACTTC. This codes for CASSFPQYEQYF. V gene TRBV6-5 combines with J gene TRBJ2-7, with unresolved D. The CDR3 covers 12 residues. V gave up 4 bases and J gave up 4 bases, with 8 bases separating them. Germline loops: CDR1 MNHEY, CDR2 SVGAGI.

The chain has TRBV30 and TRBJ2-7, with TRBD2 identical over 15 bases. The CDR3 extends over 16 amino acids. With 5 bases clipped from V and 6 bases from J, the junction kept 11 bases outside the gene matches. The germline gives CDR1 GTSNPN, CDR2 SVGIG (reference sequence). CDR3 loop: CAWDGTSGRKKGEQYF. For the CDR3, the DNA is TGTGCCTGGGATGGGACTAGCGGGAGGAAAAAGGGCGAGCAGTACTTC.

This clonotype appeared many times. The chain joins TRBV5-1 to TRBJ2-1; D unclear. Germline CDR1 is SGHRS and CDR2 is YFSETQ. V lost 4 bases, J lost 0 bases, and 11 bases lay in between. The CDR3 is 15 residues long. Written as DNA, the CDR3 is TGCGCCAGCAGCCCCACAATAAGCTCCTACAATGAGCAGTTCTTC. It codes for CASSPTISSYNEQFF.

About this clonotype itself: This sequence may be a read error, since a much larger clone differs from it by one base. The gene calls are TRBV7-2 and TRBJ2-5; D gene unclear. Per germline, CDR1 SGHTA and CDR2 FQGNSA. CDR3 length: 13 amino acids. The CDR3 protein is CVSSQDYKETQYF. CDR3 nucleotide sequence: TGTGTCAGCTCTCAAGATTATAAAGAGACCCAGTACTTC.

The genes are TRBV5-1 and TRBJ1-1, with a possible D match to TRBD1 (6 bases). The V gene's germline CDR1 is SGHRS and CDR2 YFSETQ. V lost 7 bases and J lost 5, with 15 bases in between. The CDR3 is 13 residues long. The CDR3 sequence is CASGSEGHTEAFF. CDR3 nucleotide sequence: TGCGCCAGCGGCTCTGAGGGACATACTGAAGCTTTCTTT.

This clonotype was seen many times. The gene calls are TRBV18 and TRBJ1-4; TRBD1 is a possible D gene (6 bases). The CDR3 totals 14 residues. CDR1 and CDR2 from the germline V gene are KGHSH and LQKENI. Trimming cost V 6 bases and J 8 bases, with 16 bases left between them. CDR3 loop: CASSPGTTREKLFF. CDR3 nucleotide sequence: TGTGCCAGCTCTCCCGGGACAACGAGGGAAAAACTGTTTTTT.

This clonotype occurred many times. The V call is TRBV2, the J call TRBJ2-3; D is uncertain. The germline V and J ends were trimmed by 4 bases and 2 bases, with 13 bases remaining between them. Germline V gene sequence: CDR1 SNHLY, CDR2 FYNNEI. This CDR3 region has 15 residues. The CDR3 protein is CASSALREPTDTQYF. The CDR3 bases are TGTGCCAGCAGTGCATTACGAGAACCCACAGATACGCAGTATTTT.

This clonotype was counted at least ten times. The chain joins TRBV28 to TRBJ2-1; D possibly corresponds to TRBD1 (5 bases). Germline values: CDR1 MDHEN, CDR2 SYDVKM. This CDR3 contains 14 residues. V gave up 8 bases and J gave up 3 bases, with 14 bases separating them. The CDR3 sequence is CASSSDRYYNEQFF. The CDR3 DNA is TGTGCCAGCTCCTCCGACAGATACTACAATGAGCAGTTCTTC.

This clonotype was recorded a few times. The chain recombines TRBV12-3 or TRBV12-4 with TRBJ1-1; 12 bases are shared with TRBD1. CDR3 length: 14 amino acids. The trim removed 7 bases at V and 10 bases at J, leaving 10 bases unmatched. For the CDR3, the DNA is TGTGCCAGCACCCACGGGGGACAGGGGGCGCGAGCTTTCTTT. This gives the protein CASTHGGQGARAFF.

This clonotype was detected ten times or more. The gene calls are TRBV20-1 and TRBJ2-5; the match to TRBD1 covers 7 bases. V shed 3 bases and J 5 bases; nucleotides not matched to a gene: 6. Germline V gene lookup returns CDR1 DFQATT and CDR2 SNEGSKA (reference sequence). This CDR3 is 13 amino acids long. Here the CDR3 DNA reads TGCAGTGCTAGCAAGGGGGCGATGGAGACCCAGTACTTC. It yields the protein CSASKGAMETQYF.

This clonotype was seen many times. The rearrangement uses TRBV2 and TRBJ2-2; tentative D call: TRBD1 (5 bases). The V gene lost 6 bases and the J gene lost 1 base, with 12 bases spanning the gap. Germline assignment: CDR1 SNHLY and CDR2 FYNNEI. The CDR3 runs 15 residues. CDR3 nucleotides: TGTGCCAGCAGCTCGACAGACTTGAACACCGGGGAGCTGTTTTTT. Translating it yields CASSSTDLNTGELFF.

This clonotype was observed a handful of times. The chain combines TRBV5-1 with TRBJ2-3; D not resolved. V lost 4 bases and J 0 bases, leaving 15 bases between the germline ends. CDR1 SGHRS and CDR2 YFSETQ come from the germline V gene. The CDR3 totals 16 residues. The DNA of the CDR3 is TGCGCCAGCAGCCCGCCGGCGTCCTTTAGCACAGATACGCAGTATTTT. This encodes CASSPPASFSTDTQYF.

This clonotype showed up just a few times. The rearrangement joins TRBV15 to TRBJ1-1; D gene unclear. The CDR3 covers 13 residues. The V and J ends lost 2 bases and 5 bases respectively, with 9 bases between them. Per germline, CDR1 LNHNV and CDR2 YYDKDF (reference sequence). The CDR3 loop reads CATSRKTETEAFF. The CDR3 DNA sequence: TGTGCCACCAGCAGAAAGACGGAAACTGAAGCTTTCTTT.

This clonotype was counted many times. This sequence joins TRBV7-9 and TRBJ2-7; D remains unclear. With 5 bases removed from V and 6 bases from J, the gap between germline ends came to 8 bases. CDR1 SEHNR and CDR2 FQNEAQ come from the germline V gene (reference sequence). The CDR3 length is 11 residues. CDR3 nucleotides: TGTGCCAGCAGCCTGGAGAGCGAGCAGTACTTC. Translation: CASSLESEQYF.

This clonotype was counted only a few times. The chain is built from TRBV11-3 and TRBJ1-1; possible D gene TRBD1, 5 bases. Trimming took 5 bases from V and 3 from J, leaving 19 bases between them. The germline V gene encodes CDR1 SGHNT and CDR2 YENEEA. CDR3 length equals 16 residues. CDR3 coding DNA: TGTGCCAGCAGCCCTATGCGGGGGGGGTTTGACACTGAAGCTTTCTTT. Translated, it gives CASSPMRGGFDTEAFF.

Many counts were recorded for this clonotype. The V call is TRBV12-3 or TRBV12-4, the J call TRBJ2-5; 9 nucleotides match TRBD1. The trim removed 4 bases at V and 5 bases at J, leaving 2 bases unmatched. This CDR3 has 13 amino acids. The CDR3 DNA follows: TGTGCCAGCAGTTGGGGGACAGGGGAGACCCAGTACTTC. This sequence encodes CASSWGTGETQYF.

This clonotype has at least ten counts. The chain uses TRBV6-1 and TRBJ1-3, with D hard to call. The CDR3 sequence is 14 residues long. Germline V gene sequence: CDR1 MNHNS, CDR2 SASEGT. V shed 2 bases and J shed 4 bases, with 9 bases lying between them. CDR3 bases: TGTGCCAGCAGTGAAAGTCAGAAAGGAAACACCATATATTTT. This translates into CASSESQKGNTIYF.

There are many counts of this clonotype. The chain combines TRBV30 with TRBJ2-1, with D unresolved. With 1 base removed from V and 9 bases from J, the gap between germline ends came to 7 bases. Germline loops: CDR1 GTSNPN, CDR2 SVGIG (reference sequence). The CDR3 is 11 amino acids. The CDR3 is CAWSDLGEQFF. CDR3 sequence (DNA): TGTGCCTGGAGTGACCTGGGTGAGCAGTTCTTC.

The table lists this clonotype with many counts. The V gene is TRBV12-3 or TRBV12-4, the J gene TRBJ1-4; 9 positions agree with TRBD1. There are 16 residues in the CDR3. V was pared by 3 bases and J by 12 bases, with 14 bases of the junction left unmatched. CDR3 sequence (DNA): TGTGCCAGCAGTTTTAGACCGGAACAGGGGGCCGCTGAACTGTTTTTT. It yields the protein CASSFRPEQGAAELFF.

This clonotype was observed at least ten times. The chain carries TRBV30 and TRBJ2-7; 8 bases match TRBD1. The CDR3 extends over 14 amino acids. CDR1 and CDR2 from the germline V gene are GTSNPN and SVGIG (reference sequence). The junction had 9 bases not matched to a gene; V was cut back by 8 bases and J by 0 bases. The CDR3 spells CASHQDRDSYEQYF. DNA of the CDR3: TGTGCCAGCCACCAGGACAGGGACTCCTACGAGCAGTACTTC. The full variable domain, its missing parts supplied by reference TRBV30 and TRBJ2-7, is SQTIHQWPATLVQPVGSPLSLECTVEGTSNPNLYWYRQAAGRGLQLLFYSVGIGQISSEVPQNLSASRPQDRQFILSSKKLLLSDSGFYLCASHQDRDSYEQYFGPGTRLTVT.